This T cell receptor (beta chain) was identified during a study of cytomegalovirus exposure and HLA in healthy donors. This PCR relied on a set of 60 Vbeta primers and 13 Jbeta primers. Measured with immunoSEQ multiplex PCR; TCRdb has only the in-frame clones, and not every one. Counted here are 85,000 to 120,000 clones, roughly 77% occurring once; the ten biggest clones make up 2% to 3%. This clone showed up just a few times. The material sequenced was PBMCs. The sequence came from a man aged 40-55 years in good health and CMV-seronegative.

CDR3 loop: CASSIDSRGRSEQFF. DNA of the CDR3: TGTGCCAGTAGTATAGATTCCAGGGGGCGGAGTGAGCAGTTCTTC. This chain links TRBV19 with TRBJ2-1, with 8 bases lining up with TRBD1. The CDR3 length is 15 residues. V was pared by 0 bases and J by 9 bases, with 7 bases of the junction left unmatched. Germline CDR1 reads LNHDA; CDR2 reads SQIVND (reference sequence).